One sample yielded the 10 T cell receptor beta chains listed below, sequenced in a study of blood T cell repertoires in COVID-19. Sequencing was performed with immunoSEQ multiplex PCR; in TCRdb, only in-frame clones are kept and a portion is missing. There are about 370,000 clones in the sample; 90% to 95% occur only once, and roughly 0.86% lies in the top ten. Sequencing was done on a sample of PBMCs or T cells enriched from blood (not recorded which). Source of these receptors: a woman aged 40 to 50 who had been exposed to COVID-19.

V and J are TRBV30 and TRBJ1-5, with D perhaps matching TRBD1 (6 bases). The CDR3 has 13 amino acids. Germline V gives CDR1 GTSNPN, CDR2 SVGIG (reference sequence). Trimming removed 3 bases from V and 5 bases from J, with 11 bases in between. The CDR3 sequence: CAWSLGGDQPQHF. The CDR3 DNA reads TGTGCCTGGAGCTTAGGGGGGGATCAGCCCCAGCATTTT.

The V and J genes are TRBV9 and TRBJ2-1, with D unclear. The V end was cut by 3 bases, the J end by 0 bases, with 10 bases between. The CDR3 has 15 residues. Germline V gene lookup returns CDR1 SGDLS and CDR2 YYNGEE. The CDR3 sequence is CASSAALISYNEQFF. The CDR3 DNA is TGTGCCAGCAGCGCCGCGCTAATCTCCTACAATGAGCAGTTCTTC.

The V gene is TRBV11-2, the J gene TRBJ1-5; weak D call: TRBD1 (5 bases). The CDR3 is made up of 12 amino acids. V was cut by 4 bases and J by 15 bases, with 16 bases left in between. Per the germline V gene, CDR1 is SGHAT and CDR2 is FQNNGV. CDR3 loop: CASSYSRGGWHF. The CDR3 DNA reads TGTGCCAGCAGCTATTCACGGGGGGGTTGGCATTTT.

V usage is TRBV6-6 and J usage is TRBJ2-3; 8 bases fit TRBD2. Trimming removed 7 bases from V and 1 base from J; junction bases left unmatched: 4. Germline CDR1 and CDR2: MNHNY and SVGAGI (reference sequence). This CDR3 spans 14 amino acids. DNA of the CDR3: TGTGCCAGCAAGGCGGGGGGAGGCACAGATACGCAGTATTTT. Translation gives CASKAGGGTDTQYF.

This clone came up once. CDR3 in DNA: TGTGCCAGCAGTGAGAACCAGCGGGGGGGCGGCACCGGGGAGCTGTTTTTT. It is translated as CASSENQRGGGTGELFF. J is TRBJ2-2 and V is TRBV9, with 10 bases matching TRBD2. The CDR3 extends over 17 amino acids. V lost 5 bases to trimming and J lost 4 bases; unmatched junction nucleotides: 11. In germline, CDR1 is SGDLS, CDR2 YYNGEE. Full variable domain (rest looked up from reference TRBV9 and TRBJ2-2): DSGVTQTPKHLITATGQRVTLRCSPRSGDLSVYWYQQSLDQGLQFLIQYYNGEERAKGNILERFSAQQFPDLHSELNLSSLELGDSALYFCASSENQRGGGTGELFFGEGSRLTVL.

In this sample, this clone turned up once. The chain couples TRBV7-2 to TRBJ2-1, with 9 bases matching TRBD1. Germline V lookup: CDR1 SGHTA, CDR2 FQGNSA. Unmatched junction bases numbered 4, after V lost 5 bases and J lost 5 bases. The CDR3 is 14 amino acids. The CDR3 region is CASSKGQGHNEQFF. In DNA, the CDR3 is TGTGCCAGCAGCAAGGGACAGGGACACAATGAGCAGTTCTTC.

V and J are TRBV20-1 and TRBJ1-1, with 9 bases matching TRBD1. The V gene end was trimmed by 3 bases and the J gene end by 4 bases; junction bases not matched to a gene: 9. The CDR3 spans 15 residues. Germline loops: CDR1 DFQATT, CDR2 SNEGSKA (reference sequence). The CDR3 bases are TGCAGTGCTAGTCGACTGGGACAGGGAGGCACTGAAGCTTTCTTT. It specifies CSASRLGQGGTEAFF.

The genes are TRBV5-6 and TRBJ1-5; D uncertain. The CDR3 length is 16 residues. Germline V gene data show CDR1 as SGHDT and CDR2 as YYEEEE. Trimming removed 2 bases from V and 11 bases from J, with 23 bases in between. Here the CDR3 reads CASSFFTAGSEMTQHF. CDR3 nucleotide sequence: TGTGCCAGCAGCTTCTTTACCGCGGGCAGTGAGATGACCCAGCATTTT. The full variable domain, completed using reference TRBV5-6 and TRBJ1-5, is DAGVTQSPTHLIKTRGQQVTLRCSPKSGHDTVSWYQQALGQGPQFIFQYYEEEERQRGNFPDRFSGHQFPNYSSELNVNALLLGDSALYLCASSFFTAGSEMTQHFGDGTRLSIL.

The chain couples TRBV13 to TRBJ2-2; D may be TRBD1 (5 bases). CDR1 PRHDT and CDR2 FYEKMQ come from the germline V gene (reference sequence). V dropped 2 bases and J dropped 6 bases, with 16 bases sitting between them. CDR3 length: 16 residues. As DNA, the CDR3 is TGTGCCAGCAGCTTAAGGATTGCCAGGGCGGCCGGGGAGCTGTTTTTT. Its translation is CASSLRIARAAGELFF.

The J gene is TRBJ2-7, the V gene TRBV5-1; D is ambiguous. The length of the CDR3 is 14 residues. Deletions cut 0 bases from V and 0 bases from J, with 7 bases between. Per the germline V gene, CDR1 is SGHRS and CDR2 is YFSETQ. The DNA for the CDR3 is TGCGCCAGCAGCTTGGTCCCCGGCTCCTACGAGCAGTACTTC. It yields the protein CASSLVPGSYEQYF.